The TCR beta chain described here comes from a study of CD8 T cells in Susac syndrome. This CDR3 spans 14 amino acids. From germline, CDR1 is MNHEY and CDR2 SVGEGT. V gave up 3 bases and J gave up 3 bases, with 12 bases separating them. The healthy controls were matched to patients by age and sex. It was with random hexamers that 0.5 to 1 ug RNA was reverse transcribed. TCRdb reprocessed the immunoSEQ multiplex PCR reads via MiXCR and lists one record per CDR3 protein. The sample records approximately 70,000 distinct CDR3 sequences, approximately 95% being singletons. The origin of this receptor is a human donor in good health. V is TRBV6-2 or TRBV6-3 and J is TRBJ2-7, with D hard to call. The specimen was CD8+ T cells from PBMCs. The CDR3 DNA reads TGTGCCAGCAGTTATGAGCAGGTGTACTACGAGCAGTACGTC. Its protein product is CASSYEQVYYEQYV.